This TCR beta chain is from a study of cytomegalovirus exposure and HLA in healthy donors. Whole-study findings and limits: Serostatus for CMV was the only available immune exposure information.

The V and J ends lost 5 bases and 2 bases, in that order; junction bases with no gene match: 6. Germline CDR1 is LNHDA and CDR2 is SQIVND (reference sequence). CDR3 length: 16 amino acids. The PCR used 60 Vbeta and 13 Jbeta primers. The assay was immunoSEQ multiplex PCR, and TCRdb's table has in-frame clones only and misses some. The sample lists just over 200,000 clones; roughly 80% were seen once. This clone has just a few counts. Its antigen is as yet unknown. The sequence came from a woman aged 35 to 49 in good health and CMV-seronegative. V gene TRBV19 combines with J gene TRBJ2-1, with 10 positions matching TRBD2. The source material was PBMCs. The CDR3 sequence: CASSSSGRAPYNEQFF. CDR3 sequence (DNA): TGTGCCAGTAGTTCAAGCGGGAGGGCCCCCTACAATGAGCAGTTCTTC. Full variable domain (missing parts from reference TRBV19 and TRBJ2-1): DGGITQSPKYLFRKEGQNVTLSCEQNLNHDAMYWYRQDPGQGLRLIYYSQIVNDFQKGDIAEGYSVSREKKESFPLTVTSAQKNPTAFYLCASSSSGRAPYNEQFFGPGTRLTVL.